The 2 T cell receptor beta chains listed next were all sequenced from one sample in a study of T cell clonotyping in hematopoietic cell transplantation. Sequenced by immunoSEQ multiplex PCR; TCRdb stores in-frame clones only, minus some. In the table there are about 45,000 clones, around 83% of which are singletons. Indicated time point: recipient sample about 28 days before transplant, after cytoreduction. The input for sequencing was peripheral blood mononuclear cells, taken before stem cell transplant. The receptors derive from a man in his 60s with myelodysplastic syndrome. Some clones in this sample may be carry-over from other donors' samples.

CDR3 in DNA: TGTGCCAGCAGCGTAGGACCCATTACCTACGAGCAGTACTTC. This sequence encodes CASSVGPITYEQYF. The V gene is TRBV9, the J gene TRBJ2-7; D uncertain. The CDR3 has 14 residues. Trimming cost V 0 bases and J 2 bases, with 9 bases left between them. Per germline, CDR1 SGDLS and CDR2 YYNGEE. Based on the CDR3 plus reference TRBV9 and TRBJ2-7, the full variable domain is DSGVTQTPKHLITATGQRVTLRCSPRSGDLSVYWYQQSLDQGLQFLIQYYNGEERAKGNILERFSAQQFPDLHSELNLSSLELGDSALYFCASSVGPITYEQYFGPGTRLTVT.

This CDR3 is CASSLVGQASYEQYF. CDR3 coding DNA: TGTGCCAGCAGCTTGGTAGGTCAGGCCTCCTACGAGCAGTACTTC. The gene calls are TRBV5-6 and TRBJ2-7, with D uncertain. Germline CDR1 and CDR2: SGHDT and YYEEEE. Trimming pared 0 bases from V and 0 bases from J, leaving 10 bases between. The CDR3 extends over 15 amino acids.